The 5 T cell receptor beta chains given below trace back to one sample, sequenced in a study of CXCR3-negative and CXCR3-positive naive CD8 T cells. The antigens for these receptors are not known. Study-wide points: CXCR3-positive naive cells had TRB CDR3s that were more hydrophobic than CXCR3-negative naive cells had.

The libraries of TRB cDNA were prepared using 5' RACE with UMI labels. TCRdb re-called the 5' RACE reads, yielding one record per CDR3 amino acid sequence without DNA. This repertoire includes 75,000 to 90,000 distinct CDR3 sequences. Sequencing was done on a sample of naive CXCR3+ CD8+ T cells from blood. Subset specified: CD45RO-CCR7+CD27+CD95- naive CD8+ T cells expressing CXCR3 (TNR3+). These receptor sequences come from a human donor in good health. Some clones in this sample may be carry-over from other donors' samples.

The chain carries TRBV5-5 and TRBJ2-1; as DNA is missing, the TRBD2 call by TCRdb cannot be tested. The CDR3 spans 14 residues. Germline V gives CDR1 SGHKS, CDR2 YYEKEE (reference sequence). The CDR3 protein is CASSLLEGNNEQFF.

The chain couples TRBV2 to TRBJ2-6. CDR1 SNHLY and CDR2 FYNNEI come from the germline V gene. CDR3 length equals 17 residues. The chain's CDR3 is CASNQDPVSSGANVLTF.

The chain employs TRBV6-2 or TRBV6-3 and TRBJ2-1; the D call from TCRdb, TRBD1, cannot be confirmed without DNA. Germline V gene lookup returns CDR1 MNHEY and CDR2 SVGEGT. The CDR3 contains 14 residues. The CDR3 loop is CASSQQGIDNEQFF.

CDR3 sequence reads: CASSLGANYEQYF. The J gene is TRBJ2-7, the V gene TRBV5-1; there is no DNA to check the TCRdb D call of TRBD2. CDR1 and CDR2 from the germline V gene are SGHRS and YFSETQ. This CDR3 is built from 13 residues.

The CDR3 loop is CATSSTGYYEQYF. The genes are TRBV15 and TRBJ2-7; TCRdb lists TRBD1, though no DNA is available to test this call. This CDR3 spans 13 amino acids. Germline V gene data show CDR1 as LNHNV and CDR2 as YYDKDF (reference sequence).